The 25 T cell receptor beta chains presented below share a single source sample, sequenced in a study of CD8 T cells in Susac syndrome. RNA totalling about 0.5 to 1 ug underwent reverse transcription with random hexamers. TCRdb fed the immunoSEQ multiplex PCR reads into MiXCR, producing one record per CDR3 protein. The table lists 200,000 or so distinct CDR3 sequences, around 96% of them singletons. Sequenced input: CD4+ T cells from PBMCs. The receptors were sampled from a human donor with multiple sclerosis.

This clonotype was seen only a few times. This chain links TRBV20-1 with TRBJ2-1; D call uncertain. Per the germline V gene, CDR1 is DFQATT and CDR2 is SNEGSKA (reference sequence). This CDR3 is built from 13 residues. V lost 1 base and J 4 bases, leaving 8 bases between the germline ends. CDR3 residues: CSARAGVYNEQFF. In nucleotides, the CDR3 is TGCAGTGCTAGAGCCGGAGTATACAATGAGCAGTTCTTC.

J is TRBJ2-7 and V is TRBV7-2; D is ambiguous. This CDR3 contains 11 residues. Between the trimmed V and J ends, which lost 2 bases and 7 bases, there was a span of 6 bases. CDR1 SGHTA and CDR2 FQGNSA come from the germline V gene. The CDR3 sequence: CASSLNWEQYF. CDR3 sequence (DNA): TGTGCCAGCAGCTTAAATTGGGAGCAGTACTTC.

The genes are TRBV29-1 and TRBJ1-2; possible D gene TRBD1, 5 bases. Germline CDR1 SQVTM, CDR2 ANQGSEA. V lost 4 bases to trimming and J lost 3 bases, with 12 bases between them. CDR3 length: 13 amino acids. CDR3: CSVAFGADYGYTF. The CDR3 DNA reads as TGCAGCGTTGCATTCGGGGCAGACTATGGCTACACCTTC.

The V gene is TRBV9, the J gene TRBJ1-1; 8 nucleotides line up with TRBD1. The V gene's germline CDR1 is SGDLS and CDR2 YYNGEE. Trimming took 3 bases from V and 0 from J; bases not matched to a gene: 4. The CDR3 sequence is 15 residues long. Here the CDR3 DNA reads TGTGCCAGCAGCGCGACAGGGGCGTTGAACACTGAAGCTTTCTTT. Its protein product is CASSATGALNTEAFF.

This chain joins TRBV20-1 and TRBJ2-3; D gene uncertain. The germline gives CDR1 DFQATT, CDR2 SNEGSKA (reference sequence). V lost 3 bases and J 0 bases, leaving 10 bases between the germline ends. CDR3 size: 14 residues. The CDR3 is CSASPLTSTDTQYF. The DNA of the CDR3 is TGCAGTGCTAGCCCTTTGACTAGCACAGATACGCAGTATTTT.

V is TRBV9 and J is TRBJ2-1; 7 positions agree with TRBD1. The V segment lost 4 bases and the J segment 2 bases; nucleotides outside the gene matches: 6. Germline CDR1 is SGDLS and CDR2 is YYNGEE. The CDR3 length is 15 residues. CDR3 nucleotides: TGTGCCAGCAGCCTAGGGGGCGAAGCCTACAATGAGCAGTTCTTC. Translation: CASSLGGEAYNEQFF.

The CDR3 here is CASSPIYPGGTPDTQYF. In nucleotides, the CDR3 is TGTGCCAGCTCACCGATTTATCCAGGGGGAACACCAGATACGCAGTATTTT. The rearrangement joins TRBV18 to TRBJ2-3; 7 positions agree with TRBD1. J was trimmed by 4 bases and V by 3 bases; bases with no gene match: 13. The CDR3 sequence is 17 residues long. Per germline, CDR1 KGHSH and CDR2 LQKENI.

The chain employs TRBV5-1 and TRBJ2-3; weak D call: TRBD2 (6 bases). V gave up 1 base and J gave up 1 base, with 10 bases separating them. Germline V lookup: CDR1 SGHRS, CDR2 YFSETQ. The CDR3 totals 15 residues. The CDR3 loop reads CASSLMGGGTDTQYF. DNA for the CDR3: TGCGCCAGCAGCTTGATGGGCGGGGGCACAGATACGCAGTATTTT.

The CDR3 region has the DNA TGCAGCGTCCTCTCCCGGCGGGGCACAGATACGCAGTATTTT. As protein: CSVLSRRGTDTQYF. The chain couples TRBV29-1 to TRBJ2-3, with D possibly matching TRBD2 (5 bases). The CDR3 length is 14 residues. V lost 6 bases to trimming and J lost 1 base, with 14 bases between them. The germline gives CDR1 SQVTM, CDR2 ANQGSEA.

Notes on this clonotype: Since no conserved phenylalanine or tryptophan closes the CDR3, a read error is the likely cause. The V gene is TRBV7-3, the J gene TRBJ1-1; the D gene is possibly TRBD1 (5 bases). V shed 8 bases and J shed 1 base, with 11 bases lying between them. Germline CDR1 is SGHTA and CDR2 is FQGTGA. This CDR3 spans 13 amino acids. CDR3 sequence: CASSGGGNTEAFL. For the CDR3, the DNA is TGTGCCAGCTCCGGCGGGGGGAACACTGAAGCTTTCCTT.

The CDR3 here is CSARTGLAGTQYF. The CDR3 DNA follows: TGCAGTGCTAGAACAGGACTGGCGGGGACCCAGTACTTC. The chain couples TRBV20-1 to TRBJ2-5, with D perhaps given as TRBD1 or TRBD2 (5 bases each). V dropped 2 bases and J dropped 7 bases, with 14 bases sitting between them. The CDR3 totals 13 residues. In germline, CDR1 is DFQATT, CDR2 SNEGSKA (reference sequence).

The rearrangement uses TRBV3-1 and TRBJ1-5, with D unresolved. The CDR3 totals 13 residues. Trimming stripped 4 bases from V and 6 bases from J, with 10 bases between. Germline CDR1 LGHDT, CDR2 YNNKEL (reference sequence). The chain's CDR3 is CASSPLARQPQHF. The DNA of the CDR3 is TGTGCCAGCAGCCCACTGGCCCGTCAGCCCCAGCATTTT.

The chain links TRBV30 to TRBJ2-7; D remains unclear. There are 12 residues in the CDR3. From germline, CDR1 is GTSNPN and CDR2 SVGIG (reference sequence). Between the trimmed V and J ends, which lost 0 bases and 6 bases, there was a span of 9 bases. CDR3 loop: CAWSVRVTEQYF. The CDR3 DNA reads TGTGCCTGGAGTGTAAGGGTAACCGAGCAGTACTTC.

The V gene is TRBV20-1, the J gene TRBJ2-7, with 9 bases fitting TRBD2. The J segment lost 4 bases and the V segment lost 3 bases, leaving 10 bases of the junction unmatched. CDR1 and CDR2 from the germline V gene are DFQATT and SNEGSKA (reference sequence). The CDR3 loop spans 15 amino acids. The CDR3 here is CSARALSGRLYEQYF. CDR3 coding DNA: TGCAGTGCTAGGGCGCTGAGCGGGAGGTTGTACGAGCAGTACTTC.

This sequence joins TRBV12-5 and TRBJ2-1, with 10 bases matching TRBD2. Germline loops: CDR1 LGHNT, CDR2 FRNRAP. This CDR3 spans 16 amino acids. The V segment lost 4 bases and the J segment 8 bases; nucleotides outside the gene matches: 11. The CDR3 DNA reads TGTGCTAGTGGTTACCAAGCGGGAGGGCCGGGTTATGAGCAGTTCTTC. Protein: CASGYQAGGPGYEQFF.

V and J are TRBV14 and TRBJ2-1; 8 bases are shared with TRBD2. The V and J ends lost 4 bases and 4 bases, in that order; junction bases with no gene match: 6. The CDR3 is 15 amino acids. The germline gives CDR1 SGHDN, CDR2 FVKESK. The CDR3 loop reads CASSRAGAGYNEQFF. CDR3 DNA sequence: TGTGCCAGCAGCCGAGCGGGAGCAGGGTACAATGAGCAGTTCTTC.

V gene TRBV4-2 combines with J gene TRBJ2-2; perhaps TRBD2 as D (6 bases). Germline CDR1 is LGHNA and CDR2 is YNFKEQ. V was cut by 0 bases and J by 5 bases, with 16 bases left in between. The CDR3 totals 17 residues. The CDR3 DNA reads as TGTGCCAGCAGCCAAGAGGAGGGAGCAACCGCTACCGGGGAGCTGTTTTTT. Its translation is CASSQEEGATATGELFF.

In DNA form, the CDR3 reads TGTGCCAGCAGTCCCGACAGATATCAGCCCCAGCATTTT. It yields the protein CASSPDRYQPQHF. V and J are TRBV27 and TRBJ1-5, with D perhaps matching TRBD1 (5 bases). This CDR3 is 13 amino acids long. Germline CDR1 and CDR2: MNHEY and SMNVEV (reference sequence). Trimming removed 5 bases from V and 5 bases from J, with 10 bases in between.

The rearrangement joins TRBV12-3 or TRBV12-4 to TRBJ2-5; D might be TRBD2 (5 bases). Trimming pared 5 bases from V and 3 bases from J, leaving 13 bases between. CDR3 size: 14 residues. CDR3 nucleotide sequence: TGTGCCAGCAGTCAAATGCCGACTAAAGAGACCCAGTACTTC. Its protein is CASSQMPTKETQYF.

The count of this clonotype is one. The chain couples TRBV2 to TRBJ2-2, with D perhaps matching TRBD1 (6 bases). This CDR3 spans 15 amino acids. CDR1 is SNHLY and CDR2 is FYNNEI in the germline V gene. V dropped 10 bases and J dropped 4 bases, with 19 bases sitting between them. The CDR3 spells CATKSATGFTGELFF. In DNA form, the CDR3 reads TGTGCCACCAAATCCGCGACAGGTTTCACCGGGGAGCTGTTTTTT.

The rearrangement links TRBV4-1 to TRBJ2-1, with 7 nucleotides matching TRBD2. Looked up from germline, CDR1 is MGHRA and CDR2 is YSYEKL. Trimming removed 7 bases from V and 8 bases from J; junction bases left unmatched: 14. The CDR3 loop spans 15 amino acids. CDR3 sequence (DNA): TGCGCCAGCAAGGCCGGGGGGAGGGCCTTGTATGAGCAGTTCTTC. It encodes CASKAGGRALYEQFF.

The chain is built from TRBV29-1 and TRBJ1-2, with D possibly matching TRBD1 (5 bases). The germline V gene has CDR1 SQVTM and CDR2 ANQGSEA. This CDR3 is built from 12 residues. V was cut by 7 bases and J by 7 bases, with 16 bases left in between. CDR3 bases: TGCAGCGGGACTGACAGAGGTGGTGGCTACACCTTC. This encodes CSGTDRGGGYTF.

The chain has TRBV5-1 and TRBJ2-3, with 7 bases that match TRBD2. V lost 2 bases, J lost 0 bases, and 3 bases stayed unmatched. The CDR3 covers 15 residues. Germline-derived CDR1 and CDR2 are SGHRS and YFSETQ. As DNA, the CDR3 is TGCGCCAGCAGCTTAATGACTAGCAGCACAGATACGCAGTATTTT. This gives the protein CASSLMTSSTDTQYF.

This chain's CDR3 is CAWSPTGDQPQHF. The CDR3 DNA follows: TGTGCCTGGAGCCCCACAGGGGACCAGCCCCAGCATTTT. The chain is built from TRBV30 and TRBJ1-5, with TRBD1 identical over 7 bases. V was clipped by 3 bases and J by 7 bases; unmatched bases: 6. The germline V gene has CDR1 GTSNPN and CDR2 SVGIG (reference sequence). The CDR3 totals 13 residues. The variable domain in full, completed from reference TRBV30 and TRBJ1-5, reads SQTIHQWPATLVQPVGSPLSLECTVEGTSNPNLYWYRQAAGRGLQLLFYSVGIGQISSEVPQNLSASRPQDRQFILSSKKLLLSDSGFYLCAWSPTGDQPQHFGDGTRLSIL.

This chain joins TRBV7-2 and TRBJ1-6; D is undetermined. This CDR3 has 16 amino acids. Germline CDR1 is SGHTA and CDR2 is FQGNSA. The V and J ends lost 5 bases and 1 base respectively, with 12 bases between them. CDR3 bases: TGTGCCAGCAGCCCCCCGCGGCGATCCTATAATTCACCCCTCCACTTT. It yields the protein CASSPPRRSYNSPLHF.